These 21 T cell receptor beta chains came from one sample sequenced in a study of T cell responses to AZD1222 COVID-19 vaccine (dated by TCRdb to the early 2020s). Read against the paper, the sample's time point label means: about 28 days (+/-7) after the second vaccine dose. Library generation was performed with the immunoSEQ multiplex PCR assay. TCRdb retrieved this table from immuneACCESS and kept in-frame rearrangements only. Not all clones are present; in checked studies, unresolved V genes account for under half, and no reason is known for the remainder. The sample profile shows 90,000 to 120,000 clones; 92% of them were found once. The top ten constitute approximately 8.9% of the sample. The sequencing used peripheral blood, collected 28 days after the second AZD1222 dose. Receptor source: an adult who received the AZD1222 COVID-19 vaccine.

The CDR3 is CASSTGSQPSPLHF. CDR3 nucleotide sequence: TGTGCCAGCAGTACAGGGAGTCAGCCTTCACCCCTCCACTTT. The genes are TRBV6-5 and TRBJ1-6, with D perhaps matching TRBD1 (6 bases). CDR1 MNHEY and CDR2 SVGAGI come from the germline V gene. This CDR3 has 14 residues. Trimming cost V 5 bases and J 9 bases, with 14 bases left between them.

The chain uses TRBV19 and TRBJ2-3; TRBD2 is a possible D gene (6 bases). The CDR3 runs to 14 residues. Trimming removed 3 bases at V and 5 bases at J, with 12 bases between. Germline assignment: CDR1 LNHDA and CDR2 SQIVND (reference sequence). The DNA of the CDR3 is TGTGCCAGTAGTATGAACGGGAGAGGAGATACGCAGTATTTT. This sequence encodes CASSMNGRGDTQYF.

V is TRBV5-4 and J is TRBJ2-3; D is unclear. Trimming took 4 bases from V and 2 from J, leaving 5 bases between them. CDR3 length: 12 amino acids. CDR1 and CDR2 (germline): SGHNT, YYREEE (reference sequence). CDR3 sequence (DNA): TGTGCCAGCAGCGTGGACACAGATACGCAGTATTTT. Amino acid sequence: CASSVDTDTQYF.

This sequence joins TRBV3-1 (or the pseudogene TRBV3-2) and TRBJ1-1, with unresolved D. The CDR3 spans 13 residues. V gave up 1 base and J gave up 7 bases, with 10 bases separating them. The germline gives CDR1 LGHDT, CDR2 YNNKEL (reference sequence). The CDR3 region is CASSQGPGFEAFF. CDR3 DNA sequence: TGTGCCAGCAGCCAAGGACCCGGGTTTGAAGCTTTCTTT.

DNA for the CDR3: TGTGCCAGCGGTATATTGTGGACGGGAGAGACCCAGTACTTC. Translating it yields CASGILWTGETQYF. This chain links TRBV2 with TRBJ2-5, with D uncertain. Trimming took 8 bases from V and 4 from J, leaving 17 bases between them. Per the germline V gene, CDR1 is SNHLY and CDR2 is FYNNEI. The CDR3 is made up of 14 amino acids.

This rearrangement joins TRBV4-1 to TRBJ2-7, with TRBD1 matching 8 bases. The J segment lost 0 bases and the V segment lost 3 bases, leaving 4 bases of the junction unmatched. This CDR3 spans 15 amino acids. Germline CDR1 MGHRA, CDR2 YSYEKL. CDR3 in amino acids: CASSQETGDSYEQYF. DNA for the CDR3: TGCGCCAGCAGCCAGGAGACAGGGGACTCCTACGAGCAGTACTTC.

Notes on this clone: An end of the junction does not agree with germline; a read error may underlie this. The rearrangement uses TRBV12-5 and TRBJ2-3; the D gene is possibly TRBD2 (6 bases). This CDR3 has 14 amino acids. Germline V gives CDR1 LGHNT, CDR2 FRNRAP. The CDR3 loop is CASALLDGGDAQYF. CDR3 coding DNA: TGTGCTAGTGCCCTACTCGACGGGGGAGATGCGCAGTATTTT.

The rearrangement links TRBV9 to TRBJ2-1, with 10 bases aligning to TRBD2. From germline, CDR1 is SGDLS and CDR2 YYNGEE. The CDR3 is made up of 15 amino acids. The junction had 4 bases not matched to a gene; V was cut back by 2 bases and J by 5 bases. The chain's CDR3 is CASSVSGGDNNEQFF. The CDR3 nucleotides are TGTGCCAGCAGCGTGAGCGGGGGGGACAACAATGAGCAGTTCTTC.

The chain carries TRBV16 and TRBJ2-1; TRBD2 aligns across 11 bases. The CDR3 length is 17 residues. V was pared by 2 bases and J by 9 bases, with 12 bases of the junction left unmatched. Germline-derived CDR1 and CDR2 are KGHSY and FQNENV. CDR3 region: CASSQIITALAGVEQFF. In DNA, the CDR3 is TGTGCCAGCAGCCAAATAATTACCGCACTAGCGGGAGTTGAGCAGTTCTTC.

The genes are TRBV28 and TRBJ2-7; TRBD2 agrees at 13 bases. The CDR3 is 14 amino acids. The trim removed 5 bases at V and 3 bases at J, leaving 1 base unmatched. The V gene's germline CDR1 is MDHEN and CDR2 SYDVKM. The DNA for the CDR3 is TGTGCCAGCAGTCGGACTAGCGGGAGCTACGAGCAGTACTTC. Translated, it gives CASSRTSGSYEQYF.

This clone was found once. The chain links TRBV3-1 (or the pseudogene TRBV3-2) to TRBJ2-1; 13 bases agree with TRBD2. There are 14 residues in the CDR3. J was trimmed by 9 bases and V by 5 bases; bases with no gene match: 4. Germline values: CDR1 LGHDT, CDR2 YNNKEL (reference sequence). The CDR3 DNA reads as TGTGCCAGCAGCGACACTAGCGGGGGGGCTGAGCAGTTCTTC. Translation gives CASSDTSGGAEQFF.

J is TRBJ1-2 and V is TRBV11-2, with TRBD1 as a possible D gene (5 bases). The CDR3 has 17 amino acids. Deletions cut 1 base from V and 4 bases from J, with 19 bases between. In germline, CDR1 is SGHAT, CDR2 FQNNGV. For the CDR3, the DNA is TGTGCCAGCAGCTTAGCAATCACGGGACCCCCACGCTATGGCTACACCTTC. Translated: CASSLAITGPPRYGYTF.

V usage is TRBV4-1 and J usage is TRBJ1-3; 7 bases agree with TRBD1. V lost 4 bases and J lost 3; bases outside the gene matches: 9. Per the germline V gene, CDR1 is MGHRA and CDR2 is YSYEKL. CDR3 length: 16 residues. The CDR3 loop is CASSPQTGYGGNTIYF. CDR3 sequence (DNA): TGCGCCAGCAGCCCCCAGACAGGGTATGGTGGAAACACCATATATTTT.

The chain recombines TRBV10-2 with TRBJ2-1; D is uncertain. This CDR3 is 13 amino acids long. The V end was cut by 3 bases, the J end by 9 bases, with 12 bases between. Germline-derived CDR1 and CDR2 are WSHSY and SAAADI. The CDR3 nucleotides read TGCGCCAGCAGTGAAACTTGGGCTAGTGAGCAGTTCTTC. Protein: CASSETWASEQFF.

The chain combines TRBV5-1 with TRBJ2-2; D assignment may be TRBD1 or TRBD2 (5 bases each). The CDR3 runs to 14 residues. CDR1 and CDR2 from the germline V gene are SGHRS and YFSETQ. Deletions cut 4 bases from V and 1 base from J, with 8 bases between. The CDR3, as DNA: TGCGCCAGCAGCCCGGGACGGAACACCGGGGAGCTGTTTTTT. This sequence encodes CASSPGRNTGELFF. Variable domain in full (rest from reference TRBV5-1 and TRBJ2-2): KAGVTQTPRYLIKTRGQQVTLSCSPISGHRSVSWYQQTPGQGLQFLFEYFSETQRNKGNFPGRFSGRQFSNSRSEMNVSTLELGDSALYLCASSPGRNTGELFFGEGSRLTVL.

This sequence joins TRBV6-5 and TRBJ2-2; no firm D call. Germline V gene sequence: CDR1 MNHEY, CDR2 SVGAGI. The CDR3 has 16 amino acids. V was clipped by 2 bases and J by 1 base, with 11 bases between them. This CDR3 reads CASSYKGRENTGELFF. CDR3 coding DNA: TGTGCCAGCAGTTACAAGGGAAGGGAGAACACCGGGGAGCTGTTTTTT.

The rearrangement joins TRBV7-8 to TRBJ1-3, with D uncertain. CDR3 length: 14 amino acids. V lost 5 bases, J lost 0 bases, and 8 bases lay in between. Germline values: CDR1 SGHVS, CDR2 FQNEAQ. The CDR3 region is CASSMRSSGNTIYF. In DNA form, the CDR3 reads TGTGCCAGCAGCATGAGGAGCTCTGGAAACACCATATATTTT.

The V call is TRBV28, the J call TRBJ2-7, with 8 bases matching TRBD2. Germline CDR1 MDHEN, CDR2 SYDVKM. The junction had 7 bases not matched to a gene; V was cut back by 7 bases and J by 2 bases. The CDR3 length is 14 residues. The CDR3 here is CASTLAGLAYEQYF. The CDR3, as DNA: TGTGCCAGCACCCTCGCGGGACTAGCCTACGAGCAGTACTTC.

The chain links TRBV12-3 or TRBV12-4 to TRBJ2-2, with a tentative D call TRBD2 (5 bases). The V end was cut by 7 bases, the J end by 7 bases, with 13 bases between. The CDR3 covers 13 residues. CDR3 protein: CASIKGEGGELFF. In DNA form, the CDR3 reads TGTGCCAGCATCAAAGGCGAGGGCGGGGAGCTGTTTTTT.

J is TRBJ2-4 and V is TRBV7-9; possible D gene TRBD1, 5 bases. Trimming cost V 0 bases and J 1 base, with 13 bases left between them. The germline V gene encodes CDR1 SEHNR and CDR2 FQNEAQ (reference sequence). There are 17 residues in the CDR3. CDR3 in amino acids: CASSLAWQGIAKNIQYF. CDR3 sequence (DNA): TGTGCCAGCAGCTTAGCTTGGCAGGGAATTGCCAAAAACATTCAGTACTTC.

The CDR3 bases are TGTGCCAGCAGCCCGACAGGAATTAATGAAAAACTGTTTTTT. It encodes CASSPTGINEKLFF. This chain connects TRBV7-9 to TRBJ1-4; weak D call: TRBD1 (6 bases). The CDR3 is 14 residues long. From germline, CDR1 is SEHNR and CDR2 FQNEAQ (reference sequence). V was clipped by 5 bases and J by 4 bases, with 11 bases between them.